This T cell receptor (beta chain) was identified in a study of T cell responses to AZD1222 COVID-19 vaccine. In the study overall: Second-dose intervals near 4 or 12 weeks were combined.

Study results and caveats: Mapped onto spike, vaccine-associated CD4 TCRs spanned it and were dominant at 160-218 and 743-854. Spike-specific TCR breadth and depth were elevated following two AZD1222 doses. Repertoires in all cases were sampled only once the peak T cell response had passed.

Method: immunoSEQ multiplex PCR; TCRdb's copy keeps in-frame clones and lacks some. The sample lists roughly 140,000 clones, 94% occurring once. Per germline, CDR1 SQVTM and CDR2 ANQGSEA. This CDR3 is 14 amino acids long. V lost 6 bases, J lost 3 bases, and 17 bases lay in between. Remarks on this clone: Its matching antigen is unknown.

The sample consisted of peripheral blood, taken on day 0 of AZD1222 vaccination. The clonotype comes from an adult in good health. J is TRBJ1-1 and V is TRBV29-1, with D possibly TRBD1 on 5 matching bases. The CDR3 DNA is TGCAGCGTCCAGCGGGAACGGGGGGACACTGAAGCTTTCTTT. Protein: CSVQRERGDTEAFF.